Listed below are T cell receptor beta chains from one sample, sequenced in a study of regulatory T cells in long-lasting Graves disease. TCRdb analysed the multiplex PCR reads with MiXCR anew, one entry per CDR3 protein. The repertoire has under 450,000 distinct CDR3 sequences, roughly 23% of them found once; the top ten carry around a quarter. This specimen was peripheral blood mononuclear cells (PBMCs), taken when the disease was refractory, from a patient treated with antithyroid drugs. The origin of the receptors is a middle-aged woman with Graves disease. CDR3s include the opening cysteine and the closing phenylalanine or tryptophan. Each record gives: V gene, clone size, D gene, J gene, CDR3 DNA, CDR3 protein. The D gene is left open where the match is weak. Some rows mark clone size as missing; the rest say once, few, many or name a class of expanded clone.

V: TRBV20-1; size: -; D: -; J: TRBJ2-2; DNA: TGCAGTGCTAGAGATCAGGGGTTCGGGGAGCTGTTTTTT; CDR3: CSARDQGFGELFF
V: TRBV28; size: many; D: -; J: TRBJ1-2; DNA: TGTGCCAGCAGTGCCCCGTCGGTGTCCTATGGCTACACCTTC; CDR3: CASSAPSVSYGYTF
V: TRBV28; size: many; D: -; J: TRBJ1-2; DNA: TGTGCCAGCAGTTTATTCAGGTTATATGGCTACACCTTC; CDR3: CASSLFRLYGYTF
V: TRBV28; size: many; D: -; J: TRBJ1-2; DNA: TGTGCCAGCAGTTTGGTTCAACAGGGAAGCTACACCTTC; CDR3: CASSLVQQGSYTF
V: TRBV5-1; size: -; D: -; J: TRBJ1-1; DNA: TGCGCCAGCAGCTCCGGCAGCTTGAACACTGAAGCTTTCTTT; CDR3: CASSSGSLNTEAFF
V: TRBV2; size: few; D: TRBD1; J: TRBJ2-1; DNA: TGTGCCAAAGGGACAGGCTCCTACAATGAGCAGTTCTTC; CDR3: CAKGTGSYNEQFF
V: TRBV6-8; size: many; D: TRBD1; J: TRBJ1-1; DNA: TGTGCCAGCAGAACCGGGACAGGGGACACTGAAGCTTTCTTT; CDR3: CASRTGTGDTEAFF
V: TRBV7-9; size: -; D: -; J: TRBJ1-1; DNA: TGTGCCAGCAGCCGCCTACAGGGGAACACTGAAGCTTTCTTT; CDR3: CASSRLQGNTEAFF
V: TRBV28; size: many; D: -; J: TRBJ1-1; DNA: TGTGCCAGCAGTTCAGCCAGGAGGAACACTGAAGCTTTCTTT; CDR3: CASSSARRNTEAFF
V: TRBV15; size: few; D: TRBD1; J: TRBJ2-7; DNA: TGTGCCACCAGCAGAGGCGACAGGGGAAGGTCCTACGAGCAGTACTTC; CDR3: CATSRGDRGRSYEQYF
V: TRBV20-1; size: many; D: -; J: TRBJ1-1; DNA: TGCAGTGCTAGACCTGGGACTGAAGCTTTCTTT; CDR3: CSARPGTEAFF
V: TRBV6-2/TRBV6-3; size: once; D: TRBD1; J: TRBJ2-5; DNA: TGTGCCAGCAGTTACGGGACAGGGTCGGGATGGGAGACCCAGTACTTC; CDR3: CASSYGTGSGWETQYF
V: TRBV6-1; size: -; D: -; J: TRBJ1-5; DNA: TGTGCCAGCAGTGACCCGGGGCGGCCCCAGCATTTT; CDR3: CASSDPGRPQHF
V: TRBV28; size: -; D: TRBD1; J: TRBJ1-3; DNA: TGTGCCAGCAGTCTAGACAGGGCCTCTGGAACCACCATATATTTT; CDR3: CASSLDRASGTTIYF
V: TRBV29-1; size: many; D: -; J: TRBJ1-1; DNA: TGCAGCGTTGACACCGGGACACCTCAAGGGGACACTGAAGCTTTCTTT; CDR3: CSVDTGTPQGDTEAFF
V: TRBV7-9; size: -; D: TRBD2; J: TRBJ2-3; DNA: TGTGCCAGCAGCTTAGGACTAGCAACGAGCACAGATACGCAGTATTTT; CDR3: CASSLGLATSTDTQYF
V: TRBV5-1; size: few; D: TRBD2; J: TRBJ2-1; DNA: TGCGCCAGCAGCTTGGGATTGGGCCGGGAGGCAAACAATGAGCAGTTCTTC; CDR3: CASSLGLGREANNEQFF
V: TRBV20-1; size: -; D: -; J: TRBJ2-5; DNA: TGCAGTGCTATAAACCCTCCAGATTCGTCAGAGACCCAGTACTTC; CDR3: CSAINPPDSSETQYF
V: TRBV3-1; size: -; D: -; J: TRBJ2-7; DNA: TGTGCCAGCAGCCCGCACGGAAGATCAGGGGCCTACGAGCAGTACTTC; CDR3: CASSPHGRSGAYEQYF
V: TRBV9; size: -; D: TRBD1; J: TRBJ2-6; DNA: TGTGCCAGCAGCGGAGAGGGACAGGGAATAGCTGGGGCCAACGTCCTGACTTTC; CDR3: CASSGEGQGIAGANVLTF
V: TRBV2; size: many; D: -; J: TRBJ1-2; DNA: TGTGCCAGCAGTGAAACAGGAGACTATGGCTACACCTTC; CDR3: CASSETGDYGYTF
V: TRBV11-2; size: many; D: TRBD1; J: TRBJ2-7; DNA: TGTGCCAGCAGCTTAGTGACAGGGGCGGCCTACGAGCAGTACTTC; CDR3: CASSLVTGAAYEQYF